A single sample is the source of the 30 T cell receptor beta chains below, sequenced in a study of Graves' ophthalmopathy and Graves' hyperthyroidism. Amplified TCR beta CDR3 regions were obtained using RNA transcripts as template. The first round was an RT-PCR with HTBI primers, and the second round was a multiplex PCR. TCRdb re-analysed the multiplex PCR reads in MiXCR, keeping a single row per CDR3 protein. The repertoire holds around 660,000 distinct CDR3 sequences, 35% to 45% seen once, with 3% to 4% in the top ten. The sequenced sample consisted of peripheral blood. The receptors were sampled from an adult man with Graves' ophthalmopathy.

In regard to this clonotype: This sequence may be a read error, since a much larger clone differs from it by one base. This sequence joins TRBV25-1 and TRBJ2-7; D remains unclear. The germline CDR1 and CDR2 sequences are MGHDK and SYGVNS. The CDR3 spans 12 residues. Trimming took 5 bases from V and 7 from J, leaving 12 bases between them. The CDR3 region has the DNA TGTGCCAGCAGTCGAAGCGCGATAGAGCAGTACTTC. Its translation: CASSRSAIEQYF.

As to this clonotype: A much larger clone is a single base away; this may be a read error. The chain is built from TRBV29-1 and TRBJ1-5; D gene unclear. CDR3 length equals 14 residues. Germline-derived CDR1 and CDR2 are SQVTM and ANQGSEA. CDR3 region: CSAGDLTGTKPQHF. The DNA of the CDR3 is TGCAGTGCTGGAGATCTTACGGGTACGAAGCCCCAGCATTTT.

This clonotype showed up just a few times. The chain recombines TRBV4-3 with TRBJ1-5; 9 bases align to TRBD1. The CDR3 is 15 amino acids. The germline V gene encodes CDR1 LGHNA and CDR2 YSLEER. V lost 6 bases to trimming and J lost 3 bases; unmatched junction nucleotides: 6. The CDR3 sequence is CASSHNRGPNQPQHF. In DNA form, the CDR3 reads TGCGCCAGCAGTCACAACAGGGGGCCCAATCAGCCCCAGCATTTT.

The CDR3 DNA follows: TGTGCCATCAGTGTGGCTAGCGGGAGGCCTCAAGAGGGCTACACCTTC. It codes for CAISVASGRPQEGYTF. V gene TRBV10-3 combines with J gene TRBJ1-2; D is uncertain. The CDR3 contains 16 residues. Trimming removed 4 bases at V and 8 bases at J, with 23 bases between. CDR1 ENHRY and CDR2 SYGVKD come from the germline V gene.

As regards this clonotype: Compared with germline, one end of the junction differs, possibly owing to a read error. The chain employs TRBV11-2 and TRBJ2-7, with 7 nucleotides matching TRBD2. This CDR3 contains 13 residues. Germline V gene data show CDR1 as SGHAT and CDR2 as FQNNGV. Written as DNA, the CDR3 is TGTGCCAGCAGCGTTGGCAGGGACTACGAGCGGTACTTC. Its protein product is CASSVGRDYERYF.

At least ten counts were recorded for this clonotype. The chain is built from TRBV5-8 and TRBJ1-2, with 9 bases that match TRBD1. The ends lost 4 bases at V and 0 bases at J; junction bases unmatched: 4. The V gene's germline CDR1 is SGHTS and CDR2 YDEGEE. This CDR3 comprises 15 residues. CDR3 DNA sequence: TGTGCCAGCAGCGGCCGGGACAGGGCTAACTATGGCTACACCTTC. Translated: CASSGRDRANYGYTF. The variable domain in full, completed from reference TRBV5-8 and TRBJ1-2, reads EAGVTQSPTHLIKTRGQQATLRCSPISGHTSVYWYQQALGLGLQFLLWYDEGEERNRGNFPPRFSGRQFPNYSSELNVNALELEDSALYLCASSGRDRANYGYTFGSGTRLTVV.

The rearrangement links TRBV7-9 to TRBJ2-3; D not certain. CDR1 and CDR2 (germline): SEHNR, FQNEAQ (reference sequence). This CDR3 comprises 13 residues. V was trimmed by 1 base and J by 1 base, leaving 3 bases between them. The CDR3 loop reads CASSLVGTDTQYF. CDR3 DNA: TGTGCCAGCAGCTTAGTTGGCACAGATACGCAGTATTTT. The entire variable domain, with the rest obtained from reference TRBV7-9 and TRBJ2-3, is as follows: DTGVSQNPRHKITKRGQNVTFRCDPISEHNRLYWYRQTLGQGPEFLTYFQNEAQLEKSRLLSDRFSAERPKGSFSTLEIQRTEQGDSAMYLCASSLVGTDTQYFGPGTRLTVL.

This clonotype was detected only a few times. A read error may be the cause here, since a much bigger clone is one base away. The chain uses TRBV20-1 and TRBJ2-5; no definite D call. The CDR3 runs 13 residues. V shed 1 base and J shed 4 bases, with 10 bases lying between them. The germline V gene has CDR1 DFQATT and CDR2 SNEGSKA (reference sequence). The CDR3 spells CSARVSSSETQYF. CDR3 bases: TGCAGTGCTAGAGTGTCCTCCTCAGAGACCCAGTACTTC.

The chain carries TRBV20-1 and TRBJ2-7, with 13 bases that match TRBD2. Germline V gene data show CDR1 as DFQATT and CDR2 as SNEGSKA (reference sequence). V shed 6 bases and J 4 bases; nucleotides not matched to a gene: 6. There are 14 residues in the CDR3. CDR3 protein: CSAKLAGGVYEQYF. The CDR3 nucleotides are TGCAGTGCAAAACTAGCGGGGGGGGTTTACGAGCAGTACTTC.

This sequence joins TRBV7-6 and TRBJ2-7; TRBD1 aligns across 8 bases. This CDR3 contains 16 residues. Germline V gives CDR1 SGHVS, CDR2 FNYEAQ. J lost 2 bases, V lost 4 bases, and 10 bases had no gene match. This CDR3 is CASSSWTGTVPYEQYF. In DNA form, the CDR3 reads TGTGCCAGCAGCTCTTGGACAGGGACAGTACCCTACGAGCAGTACTTC.

In its sample, this clonotype was seen many times. This rearrangement joins TRBV12-3 or TRBV12-4 to TRBJ1-2, with D possibly TRBD1 on 5 matching bases. The CDR3 contains 13 residues. Trimming pared 8 bases from V and 4 bases from J, leaving 14 bases between. The CDR3 protein is CASRQSGGYGYTF. CDR3 coding DNA: TGTGCCAGCCGACAGTCCGGAGGCTATGGCTACACCTTC.

The chain uses TRBV7-9 and TRBJ2-6; 7 bases are a match to TRBD2. CDR1 is SEHNR and CDR2 is FQNEAQ in the germline V gene (reference sequence). The CDR3 spans 18 residues. With V trimmed by 2 bases and J by 4 bases, 11 bases remained unmatched. The CDR3 loop reads CASSLSLAENTGANVLTF. The CDR3, as DNA: TGTGCCAGCAGCTTATCGCTAGCGGAGAACACCGGGGCCAACGTCCTGACTTTC.

This clonotype was seen only once. At one end the junction does not follow the germline gene, possibly because of a read error. The chain is built from TRBV12-5 and TRBJ1-1; D unresolved. The CDR3 runs to 12 residues. Germline CDR1 reads LGHNT; CDR2 reads FRNRAP. The CDR3 nucleotides read TGTGCTGGTGAGGGATCGAACACTGAGGCTTTCTTT. It is translated as CAGEGSNTEAFF.

V and J are TRBV11-2 and TRBJ2-7; D gene ambiguous. V gave up 6 bases and J gave up 0 bases, with 15 bases separating them. Germline CDR1 reads SGHAT; CDR2 reads FQNNGV. This CDR3 has 15 amino acids. CDR3 sequence reads: CASSQRRDSSYEQYF. The CDR3 DNA reads as TGTGCCAGCAGTCAACGCAGAGATTCCTCCTACGAGCAGTACTTC.

This clonotype was recorded many times. The chain employs TRBV7-8 and TRBJ1-6; D not resolved. This CDR3 has 15 amino acids. The ends were cut back, 5 bases at V and 7 bases at J, with 15 bases in the middle. CDR1 is SGHVS and CDR2 is FQNEAQ in the germline V gene. The CDR3 is CASSQERTSNSPLHF. DNA for the CDR3: TGTGCCAGCAGCCAAGAGCGGACGTCAAATTCACCCCTCCACTTT.

The chain couples TRBV10-3 to TRBJ2-5; 10 bases match TRBD2. The V segment lost 10 bases and the J segment 4 bases; nucleotides outside the gene matches: 9. This CDR3 contains 14 residues. Germline V CDR1 and CDR2: ENHRY, SYGVKD. The CDR3 protein is CATASLAGGETQYF. In nucleotides, the CDR3 is TGTGCCACCGCCTCATTAGCGGGAGGAGAGACCCAGTACTTC.

This clonotype was seen at least ten times. The V call is TRBV10-3, the J call TRBJ1-4; TRBD1 matches 8 bases. The trim removed 10 bases at V and 6 bases at J, leaving 13 bases unmatched. The germline V gene has CDR1 ENHRY and CDR2 SYGVKD. This CDR3 is built from 15 residues. The CDR3 protein is CASRTRDRRDEKLFF. The CDR3 nucleotides read TGTGCCAGCAGAACCCGGGACAGGAGGGATGAAAAACTGTTTTTT.

This clonotype was observed many times. The chain carries TRBV5-8 and TRBJ2-7; D is tentatively TRBD1 or TRBD2 (5 bases each). Trimming took off 1 base at V and 7 bases at J, with 15 bases between the two ends. This CDR3 spans 14 amino acids. Per germline, CDR1 SGHTS and CDR2 YDEGEE. CDR3 in amino acids: CASSLFGTTREQYF. The DNA for the CDR3 is TGTGCCAGCAGCTTGTTCGGGACCACTAGGGAGCAGTACTTC.

This clonotype was seen a single time. This chain uses TRBV25-1 with TRBJ1-4; D is perhaps TRBD1 (6 bases). The CDR3 contains 17 residues. Germline-derived CDR1 and CDR2 are MGHDK and SYGVNS. The V gene lost 6 bases and the J gene lost 0 bases, with 17 bases spanning the gap. CDR3 DNA sequence: TGTGCCAGCAGCCCCCTCTGGACAGACGCAACTAATGAAAAACTGTTTTTT. Protein: CASSPLWTDATNEKLFF.

This chain joins TRBV7-9 and TRBJ2-7; tentatively, D is TRBD2 (6 bases). The DNA end is a closer match to TRBJ2-1, so the J assignment may be wrong. The CDR3 totals 15 residues. Germline CDR1 and CDR2: SEHNR and FQNEAQ (reference sequence). CDR3: CASSTTGGERNEQFF. The CDR3 DNA is TGTGCCAGCTCCACCACTGGCGGGGAAAGGAATGAGCAGTTCTTC.

This chain joins TRBV11-2 and TRBJ2-5, with D perhaps assigned TRBD1 or TRBD2 (5 bases each). Per germline, CDR1 SGHAT and CDR2 FQNNGV. The germline V and J ends were trimmed by 5 bases and 3 bases, with 13 bases remaining between them. This CDR3 is built from 14 residues. The CDR3 bases are TGTGCCAGCAGCCCCCTCCGGGGCAAAGAGACCCAGTACTTC. Encoded protein: CASSPLRGKETQYF.

The J gene is TRBJ1-5, the V gene TRBV15; 7 nucleotides line up with TRBD1. Trimming took 4 bases from V and 11 from J; bases not matched to a gene: 11. Germline V CDR1 and CDR2: LNHNV, YYDKDF (reference sequence). This CDR3 is built from 14 residues. This CDR3 reads CATSTGQGGMTQHF. The CDR3 DNA sequence: TGTGCCACCAGCACGGGGCAGGGGGGAATGACCCAGCATTTT.

The V and J genes are TRBV2 and TRBJ2-6, with D perhaps assigned TRBD1 or TRBD2 (5 bases each). CDR3 length equals 15 residues. Germline assignment: CDR1 SNHLY and CDR2 FYNNEI. CDR3 sequence (DNA): TGTGCTAGAGATCCTCGGGGCGCTGGGGCCAACGTCCTGACTTTC. Encoded protein: CARDPRGAGANVLTF.

Only a few counts were recorded for this clonotype. This chain connects TRBV11-3 to TRBJ2-7; D call uncertain. Trimming stripped 3 bases from V and 0 bases from J, with 12 bases between. Germline lookup yields CDR1 SGHNT and CDR2 YENEEA. CDR3 size: 15 residues. The CDR3 bases are TGTGCCAGCAGCTTTCAGACACCGAGCTCCTACGAGCAGTACTTC. This gives the protein CASSFQTPSSYEQYF.

The chain uses TRBV7-9 and TRBJ2-2; 12 bases agree with TRBD1. J lost 3 bases, V lost 3 bases, and 5 bases had no gene match. Looked up from germline, CDR1 is SEHNR and CDR2 is FQNEAQ (reference sequence). The CDR3 runs to 17 residues. CDR3 in amino acids: CASSLGTGGWDTGELFF. CDR3 DNA: TGTGCCAGCAGCTTGGGGACAGGGGGCTGGGACACCGGGGAGCTGTTTTTT. Using reference TRBV7-9 and TRBJ2-2 for the parts outside the CDR3, the full variable domain is DTGVSQNPRHKITKRGQNVTFRCDPISEHNRLYWYRQTLGQGPEFLTYFQNEAQLEKSRLLSDRFSAERPKGSFSTLEIQRTEQGDSAMYLCASSLGTGGWDTGELFFGEGSRLTVL.

This clonotype was seen a handful of times. The V and J genes are TRBV7-2 and TRBJ1-1; D remains ambiguous. Germline V CDR1 and CDR2: SGHTA, FQGNSA. The V end was cut by 2 bases, the J end by 3 bases, with 19 bases between. CDR3 length equals 17 residues. The CDR3, as DNA: TGTGCCAGCAGCTTACTCATAAGGGTCGATGGGGACACTGAAGCTTTCTTT. Its translation: CASSLLIRVDGDTEAFF. Full variable domain (outside the CDR3, taken from reference TRBV7-2 and TRBJ1-1): GAGVSQSPSNKVTEKGKDVELRCDPISGHTALYWYRQSLGQGLEFLIYFQGNSAPDKSGLPSDRFSAERTGGSVSTLTIQRTQQEDSAVYLCASSLLIRVDGDTEAFFGQGTRLTVV.

This clonotype came up many times. The rearrangement links TRBV7-9 to TRBJ1-6, with 7 bases matching TRBD1. The CDR3 sequence is 16 residues long. Germline V CDR1 and CDR2: SEHNR, FQNEAQ (reference sequence). V shed 7 bases and J 7 bases; nucleotides not matched to a gene: 13. CDR3 sequence (DNA): TGTGCCAGCAACTCCAGGGGAGGGGGCGAAAATTCACCCCTCCACTTT. This translates into CASNSRGGGENSPLHF. Looking up the rest from reference TRBV7-9 and TRBJ1-6 gives the full variable domain: DTGVSQNPRHKITKRGQNVTFRCDPISEHNRLYWYRQTLGQGPEFLTYFQNEAQLEKSRLLSDRFSAERPKGSFSTLEIQRTEQGDSAMYLCASNSRGGGENSPLHFGNGTRLTVT.

This clonotype occurred a few times. The chain recombines TRBV6-1 with TRBJ1-4; maybe TRBD1 (5 bases). This CDR3 has 14 amino acids. Trimming pared 2 bases from V and 4 bases from J, leaving 8 bases between. Germline V gene data show CDR1 as MNHNS and CDR2 as SASEGT. In DNA form, the CDR3 reads TGTGCCAGCAGTGAACTAGGGGTTAATGAAAAACTGTTTTTT. It encodes CASSELGVNEKLFF.

The chain has TRBV29-1 and TRBJ2-5; the match to TRBD2 covers 7 bases. CDR3 length equals 13 residues. The junction had 6 bases not matched to a gene; V was cut back by 4 bases and J by 4 bases. The germline CDR1 and CDR2 sequences are SQVTM and ANQGSEA. This chain's CDR3 is CSVVSGLRETQYF. The CDR3 DNA is TGCAGCGTTGTTTCGGGACTAAGAGAGACCCAGTACTTC.

This clonotype was seen many times. The rearrangement uses TRBV5-1 and TRBJ2-2, with D hard to call. Germline CDR1 SGHRS, CDR2 YFSETQ. The CDR3 totals 14 residues. The V end lost 1 base, the J end lost 1 base, and 5 bases lay between the germline ends. The CDR3 sequence is CASSLFGNTGELFF. As DNA, the CDR3 is TGCGCCAGCAGCTTGTTCGGGAACACCGGGGAGCTGTTTTTT.